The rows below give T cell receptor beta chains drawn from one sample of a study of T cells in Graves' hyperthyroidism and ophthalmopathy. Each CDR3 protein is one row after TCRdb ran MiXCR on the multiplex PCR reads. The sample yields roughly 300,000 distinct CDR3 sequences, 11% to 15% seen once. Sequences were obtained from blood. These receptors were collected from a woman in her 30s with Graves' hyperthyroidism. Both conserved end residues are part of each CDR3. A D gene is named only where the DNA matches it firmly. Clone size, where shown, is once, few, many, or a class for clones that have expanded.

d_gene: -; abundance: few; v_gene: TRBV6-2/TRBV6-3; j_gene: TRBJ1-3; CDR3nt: TGTGCCAGCAGTTACGACGGAAACACCATATATTTT; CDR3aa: CASSYDGNTIYF
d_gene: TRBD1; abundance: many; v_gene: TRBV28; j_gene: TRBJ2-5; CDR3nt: TGTGCCAGCAGCCCCGGACAGGAAGAGACCCAGTACTTC; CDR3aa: CASSPGQEETQYF
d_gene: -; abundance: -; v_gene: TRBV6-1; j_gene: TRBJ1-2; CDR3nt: TGTGCCAGCAGTACGAGTCCCGACAGGGGCTACACCTTC; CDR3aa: CASSTSPDRGYTF
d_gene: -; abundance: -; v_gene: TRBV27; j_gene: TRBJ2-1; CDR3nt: TGTGCCAGCAGTTTTCGCACAAGGTGGCCTAGGAACAATGAGCAGTTCTTC; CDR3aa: CASSFRTRWPRNNEQFF
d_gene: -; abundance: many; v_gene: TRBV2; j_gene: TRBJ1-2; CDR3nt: TGTGCCAGCAGTGAGGGGGGTCTCTATGGCTACACCTTC; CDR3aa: CASSEGGLYGYTF
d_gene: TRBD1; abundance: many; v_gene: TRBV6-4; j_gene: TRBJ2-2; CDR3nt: TGTGCCAGCTCACAGGGGAGCACCGGGGAGCTGTTTTTT; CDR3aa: CASSQGSTGELFF
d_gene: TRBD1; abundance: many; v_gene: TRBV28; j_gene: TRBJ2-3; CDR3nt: TGTGCCAGCAGCCCACAGGGGTCTGGCACAGATACGCAGTATTTT; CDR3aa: CASSPQGSGTDTQYF
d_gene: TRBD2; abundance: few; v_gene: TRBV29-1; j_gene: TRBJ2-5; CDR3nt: TGCAGCGCCGGCGGGGGGGTTGCTAATTCATGGCGAGAGACCCAGTACTTC; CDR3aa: CSAGGGVANSWRETQYF
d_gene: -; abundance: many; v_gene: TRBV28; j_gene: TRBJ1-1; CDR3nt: TGTGCCAGCAATCCGGACGGGGCCCGCGGAGCTTTCTTT; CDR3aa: CASNPDGARGAFF
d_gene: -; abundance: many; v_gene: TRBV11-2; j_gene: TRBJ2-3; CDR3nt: TGTGCCAGCTGGGGCGCAGATACGCAGTATTTT; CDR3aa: CASWGADTQYF
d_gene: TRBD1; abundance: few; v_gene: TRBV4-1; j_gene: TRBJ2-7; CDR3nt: TGCGCCAGCAGCCAAATCAGCGGGACAGGGGGCTACGAGCAGTACTTC; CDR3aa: CASSQISGTGGYEQYF
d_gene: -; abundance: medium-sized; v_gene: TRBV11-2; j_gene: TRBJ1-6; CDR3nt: TGTGCCAGCAGCCAGGGCCATAATTCACCCCTCCACTTT; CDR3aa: CASSQGHNSPLHF
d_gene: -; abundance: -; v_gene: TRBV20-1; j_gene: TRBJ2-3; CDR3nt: TGCAGTGCTAGAGTTTTGGGCGACACAGATACGCAGTATTTT; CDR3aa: CSARVLGDTDTQYF
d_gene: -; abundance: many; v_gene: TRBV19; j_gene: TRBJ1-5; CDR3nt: TGTGCCAGTAGTATAAATCGGGAGGACAATCAGCCCCAGCATTTT; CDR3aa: CASSINREDNQPQHF
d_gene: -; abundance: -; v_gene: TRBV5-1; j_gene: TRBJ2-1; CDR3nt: TGCGCCAGCAGCATTTTAGATGAGCAGTTCTTC; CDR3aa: CASSILDEQFF
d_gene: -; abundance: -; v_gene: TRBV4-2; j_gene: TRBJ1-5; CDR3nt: TGTGCCAGCAGCCAGGGCCTCGAGGGGCCCCAGCATTTT; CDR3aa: CASSQGLEGPQHF
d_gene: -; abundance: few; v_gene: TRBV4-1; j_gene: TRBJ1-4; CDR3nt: TGCGCCAGCAGCCAAGATCTTTGGGTGGAGAATGAAAAACTGTTTTTT; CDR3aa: CASSQDLWVENEKLFF
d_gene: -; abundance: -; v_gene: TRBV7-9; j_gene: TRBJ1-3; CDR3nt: TGTGCCAGCAGCTCAACCACAGGGTCGGGGAACACCATATATTTT; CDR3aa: CASSSTTGSGNTIYF
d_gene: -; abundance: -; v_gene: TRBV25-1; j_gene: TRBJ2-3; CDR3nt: TGTGCCAGCAGTGACGTAAGGGGCCTTAGCACAGATACGCAGTATTTT; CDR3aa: CASSDVRGLSTDTQYF
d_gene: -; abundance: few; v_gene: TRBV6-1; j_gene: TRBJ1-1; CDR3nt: TGTGCCAGCAGTGAAGAGGGACCCTTTGGAGCTTTCTTT; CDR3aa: CASSEEGPFGAFF
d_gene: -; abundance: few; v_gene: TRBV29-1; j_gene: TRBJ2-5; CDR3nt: TGCAGCGTACAGGAGCCCTTAGCCACCCCAGAGACCCAGTACTTC; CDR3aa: CSVQEPLATPETQYF
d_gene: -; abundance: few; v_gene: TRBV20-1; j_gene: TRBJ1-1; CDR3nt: TGCAGTGCTAGTCGCAGGACCACTGAAGCTTTCTTT; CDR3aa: CSASRRTTEAFF
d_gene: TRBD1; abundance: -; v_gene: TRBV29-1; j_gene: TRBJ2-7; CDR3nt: TGCAGCGTGGGGACAGGGTTCGCCGAGCAGTACTTC; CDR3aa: CSVGTGFAEQYF
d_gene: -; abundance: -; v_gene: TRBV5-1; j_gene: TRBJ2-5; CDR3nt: TGCGCCAGCAGCGCGAGCCAAGAGACCCAGTACTTC; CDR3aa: CASSASQETQYF
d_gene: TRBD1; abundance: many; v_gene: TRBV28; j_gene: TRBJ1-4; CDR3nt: TGTGCCAGCAGTTACACTACGGGACAGTTCAGCGAACTGTTTTTT; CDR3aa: CASSYTTGQFSELFF
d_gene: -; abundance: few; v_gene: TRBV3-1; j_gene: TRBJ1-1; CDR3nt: TGTGCCAGCAGCCAAGATAGGGCTGTTGACACTGAAGCTTTCTTT; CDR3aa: CASSQDRAVDTEAFF
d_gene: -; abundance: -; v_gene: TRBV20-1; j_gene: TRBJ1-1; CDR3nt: TGCAGTGCTAGAGACCGGATCGGTGGGAACACTGAAGCTTTCTTT; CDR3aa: CSARDRIGGNTEAFF
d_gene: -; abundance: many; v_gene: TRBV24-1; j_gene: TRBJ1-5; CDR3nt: TGTGCCACAAGAAACAGGGCCGATCAGCCCCAGCATTTT; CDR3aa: CATRNRADQPQHF
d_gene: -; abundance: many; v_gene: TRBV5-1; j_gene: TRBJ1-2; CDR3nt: TGCGCCAGCAGCTTGGAGTCCTATGGCTACACCTTC; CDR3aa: CASSLESYGYTF
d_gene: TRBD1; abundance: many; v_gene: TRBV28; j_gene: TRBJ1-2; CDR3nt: TGTGCCAGCATTAAGTGGGGTAGCCAGGGGGCAGGTGGCTACACCTTC; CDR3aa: CASIKWGSQGAGGYTF
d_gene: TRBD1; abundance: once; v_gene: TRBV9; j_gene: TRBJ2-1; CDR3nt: TGTGCCAGCAGCTCCCACAGGGGCAGTAAGCAGTTCTTC; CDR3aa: CASSSHRGSKQFF
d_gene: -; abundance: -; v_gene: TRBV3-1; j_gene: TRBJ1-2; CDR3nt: TGTGCCAGCAGCCAAGGGATTGCTTACGCGAGAGATGGCTACACCTTC; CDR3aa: CASSQGIAYARDGYTF